These 6 T cell receptor beta chains share one sample of origin, sequenced in a study of T cells in Graves' hyperthyroidism and ophthalmopathy. Amplified regions were TCR beta CDR3 sequences from RNA transcripts. The study used the HTBI primer set for a first-round RT-PCR of the TCR CDR3. TCRdb re-called the multiplex PCR reads through MiXCR, storing one row per CDR3 protein. The data hold 300,000 to 350,000 distinct CDR3 sequences, with around 23% observed a single time. The sample taken for sequencing was blood. The receptors were gathered from a woman aged 50 to 60 with Graves' hyperthyroidism.

This clonotype occurred a few times. CDR3 amino acids: CAISASRRTLSGELFF. The CDR3 DNA sequence: TGTGCCATCAGTGCCAGCAGGAGGACTCTTTCCGGGGAGCTGTTTTTT. This rearrangement joins TRBV10-3 to TRBJ2-2; D might be TRBD2 (5 bases). The CDR3 is 16 amino acids. Deletions cut 4 bases from V and 6 bases from J, with 18 bases between. Germline V gives CDR1 ENHRY, CDR2 SYGVKD.

In this sample, this clonotype turned up a few times. The chain recombines TRBV20-1 with TRBJ2-7; TRBD2 might be the D (5 bases). The V end was cut by 2 bases, the J end by 5 bases, with 13 bases between. CDR1 DFQATT and CDR2 SNEGSKA come from the germline V gene (reference sequence). The CDR3 has 13 residues. The CDR3 spells CSARLGAENEQYF. CDR3 sequence (DNA): TGCAGTGCTAGACTCGGAGCGGAGAACGAGCAGTACTTC.

V is TRBV24-1 and J is TRBJ2-1, with 10 bases matching TRBD2. Looked up from germline, CDR1 is KGHDR and CDR2 is SFDVKD. Trimming at V came to 4 bases and at J to 3 bases, leaving 5 bases not matched to a gene. This CDR3 is built from 16 residues. CDR3 protein: CATSEQASGSYNEQFF. CDR3 nucleotide sequence: TGTGCCACCAGTGAACAGGCTAGCGGGAGCTACAATGAGCAGTTCTTC.

The rearrangement joins TRBV6-1 to TRBJ2-6; D possibly corresponds to TRBD1 (6 bases). Germline values: CDR1 MNHNS, CDR2 SASEGT. Trimming took 6 bases from V and 1 from J, leaving 13 bases between them. This CDR3 has 16 residues. The CDR3 loop reads CASRPYQGSGANVLTF. The CDR3 DNA reads TGTGCCAGCAGACCCTATCAGGGGTCTGGGGCCAACGTCCTGACTTTC.

The table lists this clonotype with many counts. V and J are TRBV30 and TRBJ1-1; 10 positions agree with TRBD1. This CDR3 region has 14 residues. V was pared by 3 bases and J by 5 bases, with 6 bases of the junction left unmatched. Looked up from germline, CDR1 is GTSNPN and CDR2 is SVGIG (reference sequence). The CDR3 region has the DNA TGTGCCTGGAGGCGACAGGGGGCTCGAACTGAAGCTTTCTTT. It translates to CAWRRQGARTEAFF.

V usage is TRBV27 and J usage is TRBJ2-7; no reliable D call. Looked up from germline, CDR1 is MNHEY and CDR2 is SMNVEV (reference sequence). The germline V and J ends were trimmed by 3 bases and 6 bases, with 18 bases remaining between them. The CDR3 runs to 15 residues. The CDR3 DNA follows: TGTGCCAGCAGTTTTCTCCCCGTCTTCGCCACCGAGCAGTACTTC. This sequence encodes CASSFLPVFATEQYF.